Following are 5 T cell receptor beta chains from one sample sequenced in a study of blood T cells in healthy people across ages (dated by TCRdb to 2013 to 2016). Library creation used 5' RACE. The instrument was an Illumina HiSeq 2500. A second PCR of roughly 7 to 11 cycles was performed with a sample-barcoded 5' primer and a J-beta primer mix. TCRdb applied fastp at Q25 and MiXCR to the public reads, then kept only in-frame beta chains. Each entry merges the rows of one CDR3 protein and shows their most common DNA and genes. The sample table shows roughly 2 million distinct CDR3 sequences, and roughly 49% are seen once. The ten largest clones take up 2% to 2.5% of the sample. Sequenced material: blood. The origin of the receptors is a woman between 40 and 50 years old in good health.

J is TRBJ1-2 and V is TRBV6-6; D perhaps matches TRBD1 (6 bases). The germline CDR1 and CDR2 sequences are MNHNY and SVGAGI (reference sequence). V lost 2 bases and J 5 bases, leaving 15 bases between the germline ends. CDR3 length: 15 amino acids. The CDR3 DNA reads as TGTGCCAGCAGTTACGCCCCAGGGGCGGATTATGGCTACACCTTC. As protein: CASSYAPGADYGYTF.

This clonotype was detected only once. The J gene is TRBJ1-2, the V gene TRBV12-3 or TRBV12-4; tentative D call: TRBD1 (5 bases). The CDR3 loop spans 14 amino acids. The V end lost 5 bases, the J end lost 3 bases, and 13 bases lay between the germline ends. The CDR3 sequence: CASSRGGSYYGYTF. The CDR3, as DNA: TGTGCCAGCAGTCGGGGGGGGAGTTACTATGGCTACACCTTC.

The chain recombines TRBV7-2 with TRBJ1-2; D not resolved. CDR1 is SGHTA and CDR2 is FQGNSA in the germline V gene. Trimming took 1 base from V and 6 from J, leaving 6 bases between them. CDR3 length: 12 amino acids. DNA of the CDR3: TGTGCCAGCAGCTTAGATACCCATGGCTACACCTTC. Its translation is CASSLDTHGYTF.

This chain links TRBV7-9 with TRBJ2-5; 9 bases are shared with TRBD2. Germline values: CDR1 SEHNR, CDR2 FQNEAQ (reference sequence). The CDR3 has 17 amino acids. The J segment lost 2 bases and the V segment lost 1 base, leaving 8 bases of the junction unmatched. CDR3 loop: CASSLVLAGPTQETQYF. CDR3 DNA sequence: TGTGCCAGCAGCTTAGTACTAGCGGGTCCGACGCAAGAGACCCAGTACTTC.

V and J are TRBV5-6 and TRBJ1-2; perhaps TRBD1 as D (6 bases). With 4 bases removed from V and 6 bases from J, the gap between germline ends came to 19 bases. This CDR3 comprises 15 residues. The germline V gene has CDR1 SGHDT and CDR2 YYEEEE. CDR3 in amino acids: CASSGRGQRIDGYTF. The CDR3, as DNA: TGTGCCAGCAGCGGAAGAGGACAGCGTATCGATGGCTACACCTTC.